This TCR beta chain was found in a study of blood T cell repertoires in COVID-19. Study-wide background: The study drew acute and convalescent COVID-19 samples from the United States, Italy and Spain.

As originally analysed: Scientists estimated how many nucleated cells there were by amplifying reference gene primers. Produced via immunoSEQ multiplex PCR; TCRdb's table is partial and in-frame only. The V and J calls and clone size were taken over from that table, and D and trimming were inferred from the DNA. The sample has over 400,000 clones; 86% are singletons. V was clipped by 3 bases and J by 9 bases, with 12 bases between them. The V gene's germline CDR1 is KGHSH and CDR2 LQKENI. The CDR3 is 13 amino acids. This TCR was recovered from a woman aged 25 to 39 with active or convalescent COVID-19. The chain uses TRBV18 and TRBJ2-1; D remains ambiguous. The sample was peripheral blood. The CDR3 bases are TGTGCCAGCTCACCTCAGAATGGTGGTGAGCAGTTCTTC. The encoded protein is CASSPQNGGEQFF. The complete variable domain, with remaining parts taken from reference TRBV18 and TRBJ2-1, reads NAGVMQNPRHLVRRRGQEARLRCSPMKGHSHVYWYRQLPEEGLKFMVYLQKENIIDESGMPKERFSAEFPKEGPSILRIQQVVRGDSAAYFCASSPQNGGEQFFGPGTRLTVL.